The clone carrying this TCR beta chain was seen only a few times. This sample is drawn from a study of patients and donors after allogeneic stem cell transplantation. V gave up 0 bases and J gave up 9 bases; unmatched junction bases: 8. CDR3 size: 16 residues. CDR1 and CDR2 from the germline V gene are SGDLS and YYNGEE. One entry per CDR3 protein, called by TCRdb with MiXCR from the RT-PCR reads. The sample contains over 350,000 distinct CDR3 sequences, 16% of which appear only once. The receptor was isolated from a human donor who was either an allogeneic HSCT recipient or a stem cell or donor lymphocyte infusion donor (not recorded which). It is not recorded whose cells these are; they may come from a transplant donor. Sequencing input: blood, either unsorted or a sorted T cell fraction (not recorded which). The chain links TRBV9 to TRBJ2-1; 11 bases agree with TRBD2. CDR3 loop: CASSVVALAGASEQFF. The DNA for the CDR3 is TGTGCCAGCAGCGTAGTAGCACTAGCGGGAGCTAGTGAGCAGTTCTTC.